A selection of T cell receptor beta chains follows, all from one sample in a study of blood T cell repertoires in COVID-19. Assay: immunoSEQ multiplex PCR; the TCRdb copy retains only in-frame clones and omits some. The table lists under 300,000 clones, under 90% of them singletons. The sample consisted of PBMCs or T cells enriched from blood (not recorded which). The receptors were gathered from a woman aged 60-75 years who had recovered from COVID-19. CDR3s include the opening cysteine and the closing phenylalanine or tryptophan. The D gene is left open where the match is weak. Some rows have no size entry. The others give once, few or many, or a class for an expanded clone.

v_call: TRBV3-1/TRBV3-2
d_call: .
clone_size: once
j_call: TRBJ2-2
cdr3_aa: CASSYRDSGELFF
cdr3_nt: TGTGCCAGCAGCTACAGGGATTCGGGGGAGCTGTTTTTT

v_call: TRBV20-1
d_call: .
clone_size: .
j_call: TRBJ2-1
cdr3_aa: CSASSRGSYNEQFF
cdr3_nt: TGCAGTGCTAGTAGCAGAGGTTCCTACAATGAGCAGTTCTTC

v_call: TRBV3-1/TRBV3-2
d_call: .
clone_size: .
j_call: TRBJ1-1
cdr3_aa: CASSQVWNTEAFF
cdr3_nt: TGTGCCAGCAGCCAAGTCTGGAACACTGAAGCTTTCTTT

v_call: TRBV7-3
d_call: .
clone_size: .
j_call: TRBJ1-6
cdr3_aa: CASSSQANNSPLHF
cdr3_nt: TGTGCCAGCAGCTCGCAAGCAAATAATTCACCCCTCCACTTT

v_call: TRBV28
d_call: .
clone_size: .
j_call: TRBJ1-3
cdr3_aa: CASRRGSTIYF
cdr3_nt: TGTGCCAGCCGAAGGGGAAGCACCATATATTTT

v_call: TRBV10-3
d_call: .
clone_size: .
j_call: TRBJ2-1
cdr3_aa: CAISAQASELEQFF
cdr3_nt: TGTGCCATCAGTGCTCAGGCTAGCGAACTTGAGCAGTTCTTC

v_call: TRBV2
d_call: TRBD2
clone_size: .
j_call: TRBJ2-1
cdr3_aa: CASRTSGVSNEQFF
cdr3_nt: TGTGCCAGCAGGACTAGCGGGGTAAGCAATGAGCAGTTCTTC

v_call: TRBV27
d_call: .
clone_size: .
j_call: TRBJ2-3
cdr3_aa: CASSFSPSRSDTQYF
cdr3_nt: TGTGCCAGCAGTTTTAGTCCTAGCCGTTCAGATACGCAGTATTTT

v_call: TRBV3-1/TRBV3-2
d_call: .
clone_size: few
j_call: TRBJ1-1
cdr3_aa: CASSPAERLNTEAFF
cdr3_nt: TGTGCCAGCAGCCCTGCCGAGAGGTTGAACACTGAAGCTTTCTTT

v_call: TRBV4-1
d_call: .
clone_size: .
j_call: TRBJ1-4
cdr3_aa: CASSQEFKFGYSANNEKLFF
cdr3_nt: TGCGCCAGCAGCCAAGAGTTTAAATTCGGGTATTCTGCGAATAATGAAAAACTGTTTTTT

v_call: TRBV10-3
d_call: TRBD1
clone_size: .
j_call: TRBJ2-6
cdr3_aa: CATGSTGAGANVLTF
cdr3_nt: TGTGCCACGGGGTCAACAGGGGCTGGGGCCAACGTCCTGACTTTC

v_call: TRBV7-2
d_call: .
clone_size: .
j_call: TRBJ1-5
cdr3_aa: CASSLNSYQPQHF
cdr3_nt: TGTGCCAGCAGCCTAAACAGTTATCAGCCCCAGCATTTT

v_call: TRBV6-4
d_call: .
clone_size: .
j_call: TRBJ2-3
cdr3_aa: CASSDHSSITDTQYF
cdr3_nt: TGTGCCAGCAGTGATCACTCCTCTATCACAGATACGCAGTATTTT

v_call: TRBV7-9
d_call: .
clone_size: once
j_call: TRBJ1-1
cdr3_aa: CASSHRNTGVDTEAFF
cdr3_nt: TGTGCCAGCAGCCACCGTAATACAGGAGTTGACACTGAAGCTTTCTTT

v_call: TRBV6-5
d_call: TRBD1
clone_size: .
j_call: TRBJ2-7
cdr3_aa: CASNRQGLNSYEQYF
cdr3_nt: TGTGCCAGCAACCGACAGGGGCTAAACTCCTACGAGCAGTACTTC

v_call: TRBV28
d_call: .
clone_size: .
j_call: TRBJ1-5
cdr3_aa: CASMVQEHNQPQHF
cdr3_nt: TGTGCCAGCATGGTGCAGGAACACAATCAGCCCCAGCATTTT

v_call: TRBV18
d_call: .
clone_size: few
j_call: TRBJ1-1
cdr3_aa: CASSPTADEAFF
cdr3_nt: TGTGCCAGCTCACCTACAGCAGATGAAGCTTTCTTT

v_call: TRBV18
d_call: TRBD1
clone_size: .
j_call: TRBJ2-3
cdr3_aa: CASSPYDRGQGTQYF
cdr3_nt: TGTGCCAGCTCACCGTACGACAGGGGGCAAGGTACGCAGTATTTT

v_call: TRBV7-9
d_call: .
clone_size: .
j_call: TRBJ2-1
cdr3_aa: CASSPRVSGYYNEQFF
cdr3_nt: TGTGCCAGCAGCCCCAGGGTTTCTGGTTACTACAATGAGCAGTTCTTC

v_call: TRBV10-3
d_call: TRBD2
clone_size: once
j_call: TRBJ2-1
cdr3_aa: CAIGRGLGDPDIAGRGGNEQFF
cdr3_nt: TGTGCCATCGGACGGGGTCTTGGGGACCCCGATATAGCGGGGAGAGGGGGTAATGAGCAGTTCTTC

v_call: TRBV28
d_call: .
clone_size: .
j_call: TRBJ1-2
cdr3_aa: CASTLDRYGYTF
cdr3_nt: TGTGCCAGCACCCTGGACAGATATGGCTACACCTTC

v_call: TRBV6-5
d_call: .
clone_size: .
j_call: TRBJ1-5
cdr3_aa: CASSSGSLNQPQHF
cdr3_nt: TGTGCCAGCAGTTCCGGGTCGTTAAATCAGCCCCAGCATTTT

v_call: TRBV10-3
d_call: TRBD2
clone_size: once
j_call: TRBJ2-2
cdr3_aa: CASWTSGNTGELFF
cdr3_nt: TGTGCCTCCTGGACTAGCGGGAACACCGGGGAGCTGTTTTTT

v_call: TRBV18
d_call: .
clone_size: .
j_call: TRBJ1-5
cdr3_aa: CASSPGSNQPQHF
cdr3_nt: TGTGCCAGCTCACCCGGGAGCAATCAGCCCCAGCATTTT

v_call: TRBV9
d_call: TRBD2
clone_size: .
j_call: TRBJ2-1
cdr3_aa: CASSVGGTSGANEQFF
cdr3_nt: TGTGCCAGCAGCGTAGGGGGGACTAGCGGGGCTAATGAGCAGTTCTTC

v_call: TRBV5-4
d_call: TRBD2
clone_size: .
j_call: TRBJ2-1
cdr3_aa: CASSSKREIVGEQFF
cdr3_nt: TGTGCCAGCAGCTCAAAGCGGGAGATTGTAGGTGAGCAGTTCTTC

v_call: TRBV20-1
d_call: TRBD2
clone_size: .
j_call: TRBJ2-5
cdr3_aa: CSAPGGETQYF
cdr3_nt: TGCAGTGCTCCGGGGGGAGAGACCCAGTACTTC

v_call: TRBV15
d_call: TRBD1
clone_size: .
j_call: TRBJ2-4
cdr3_aa: CATSPKTGGHHFPNIQYF
cdr3_nt: TGTGCCACCAGCCCTAAGACAGGGGGCCACCATTTTCCAAACATTCAGTACTTC

v_call: TRBV12-2
d_call: .
clone_size: .
j_call: TRBJ2-1
cdr3_aa: CASRPAGGRGEQFF
cdr3_nt: TGTGCAAGTCGCCCAGCGGGGGGTCGGGGTGAGCAGTTCTTC